Listed below are T cell receptor beta chains from one sample, sequenced in a study of a mutant IDH1 vaccine in newly diagnosed glioma. The method was immunoSEQ multiplex PCR; TCRdb's version includes in-frame clones alone and lacks a portion of them. The sample carries about 88,000 clones, more than 65% recorded once. This sample comprised PBMCs, obtained from a glioma patient treated with radiotherapy, temozolomide or both. Receptors originate from a man aged 40-50 years with glioma. Some clones in this sample may be carry-over from other donors' samples. CDR3s include the opening cysteine and the closing phenylalanine or tryptophan. D genes are given only for firm matches. Some rows have no size entry. The others give once, few or many, or a class for an expanded clone.

16,NA,once,TRBJ2-6,TRBV5-1,TGCGCCAGCAGCAAGGACCCCGGCTCTGGGGCCAACGTCCTGACTTTC,CASSKDPGSGANVLTF
15,TRBD1,many,TRBJ2-5,TRBV9,TGTGCCAGCAGCACACGGACAGGGGGCCGGGAGACCCAGTACTTC,CASSTRTGGRETQYF
13,TRBD1,NA,TRBJ1-2,TRBV29-1,TGCAGCGTCCCCAAACAGGGGATCGGTGGCTACACCTTC,CSVPKQGIGGYTF
14,NA,NA,TRBJ1-5,TRBV2,TGTGCCAGCAAAGCGGAACAAATCAATCAGCCCCAGCATTTT,CASKAEQINQPQHF
13,NA,NA,TRBJ1-3,TRBV2,TGTGCCAGCAATACGCGTGCCGGGAACACCATATATTTT,CASNTRAGNTIYF
15,NA,NA,TRBJ2-2,TRBV7-2,TGTGCCAGCACCCGAGGGGGGGGCCGGACCGGGGAGCTGTTTTTT,CASTRGGGRTGELFF
14,TRBD1,NA,TRBJ1-5,TRBV6-5,TGTGCCAGCAGCGAGGGACAGATTAACCAGCCCCAGCATTTT,CASSEGQINQPQHF
14,TRBD2,NA,TRBJ2-2,TRBV18,TGTGCCAGCTCACCCCTAGCGGCCACCGGGGAGCTGTTTTTT,CASSPLAATGELFF
14,TRBD1,NA,TRBJ2-7,TRBV29-1,TGCAGCGTTGGACGGGGACAGGGGGCGGGGGAGCAGTACTTC,CSVGRGQGAGEQYF
14,TRBD1,NA,TRBJ2-2,TRBV30,TGTGCCTGGAGAAAGGGGGCTGGTGGCGGGGAGCTGTTTTTT,CAWRKGAGGGELFF
15,NA,NA,TRBJ2-7,TRBV13,TGTGCCAGCAGCAGGGGACCGAGGAGCTCCTACGAGCAGTACTTC,CASSRGPRSSYEQYF
13,NA,NA,TRBJ1-1,TRBV6-5,TGTGCCAGCAGTTACGGGGGTTACGCTGAAGCTTTCTTT,CASSYGGYAEAFF
15,TRBD2,NA,TRBJ2-3,TRBV7-2,TGTGCCAGCAGCTCACTAGCGGGGCTGGGGGATACGCAGTATTTT,CASSSLAGLGDTQYF
14,TRBD1,NA,TRBJ2-7,TRBV7-2,TGTGCCAGCAAGACTACGGGACAGCACTACGAGCAGTACTTC,CASKTTGQHYEQYF
15,NA,NA,TRBJ1-5,TRBV7-2,TGTGCCAGCAGCTTAGGTCCAGGGCGGGGTCAGCCCCAGCATTTT,CASSLGPGRGQPQHF
14,TRBD2,NA,TRBJ2-3,TRBV5-4,TGTGCCAGCAGCAGCGGGGTGGGCACAGATACGCAGTATTTT,CASSSGVGTDTQYF
14,TRBD2,NA,TRBJ2-5,TRBV5-1,TGCGCCAGCAGCTCGAGCGGGGGGTCAGAGACCCAGTACTTC,CASSSSGGSETQYF
15,TRBD1,NA,TRBJ1-5,TRBV5-1,TGCGCCAGCAGCTGGGGGACAGGGGACTATCAGCCCCAGCATTTT,CASSWGTGDYQPQHF
14,NA,NA,TRBJ1-2,TRBV9,TGTGCCAGCAGCGAACGTCAGGGCCCTCTTGGCTACACCTTC,CASSERQGPLGYTF
14,NA,NA,TRBJ1-6,TRBV15,TGTGCCACCAGCTCATCTATAGGGCACACACCCCTCCACTTT,CATSSSIGHTPLHF
15,TRBD1,once,TRBJ1-6,TRBV6-1,TGTGCCAGCAGTGGGCCACAGGGGGCGAGATCACCCCTCCACTTT,CASSGPQGARSPLHF
11,NA,NA,TRBJ1-1,TRBV27,TGTGCCAGCAGTTTAGGACCTAAAGCTTTCTTT,CASSLGPKAFF
13,NA,NA,TRBJ1-1,TRBV30,TGTGCCTGGAGCACCACAGGGCGGACTGAAGCTTTCTTT,CAWSTTGRTEAFF
18,NA,few,TRBJ1-3,TRBV7-8,TGTGCCAGCAGCTCAATGGGACGATTAGCTCCCTCTGGAAACACCATATATTTT,CASSSMGRLAPSGNTIYF
13,NA,NA,TRBJ2-5,TRBV6-1,TGTGCCAGCAGTGAAGGGGGCTGGGAGACCCAGTACTTC,CASSEGGWETQYF
15,TRBD2,NA,TRBJ2-3,TRBV27,TGTGCCAGCAGTCTAGCGGGGGGGCGGCCAGATACGCAGTATTTT,CASSLAGGRPDTQYF
15,NA,NA,TRBJ2-7,TRBV30,TGTGCCTGGACCTCAGACGCGGCAGCTACCTACGAGCAGTACTTC,CAWTSDAAATYEQYF
13,NA,NA,TRBJ2-7,TRBV13,TGTGCCAGCAGCTCGGGCCGGGCCTACGAGCAGTACTTC,CASSSGRAYEQYF
13,NA,few,TRBJ2-5,TRBV5-6,TGTGCCAGCAGCTTGGGGGGCCAAGAGACCCAGTACTTC,CASSLGGQETQYF
13,NA,NA,TRBJ1-1,TRBV7-9,TGTGCCAGCAGCTTAGACAGGAACACTGAAGCTTTCTTT,CASSLDRNTEAFF
13,TRBD2,NA,TRBJ2-5,TRBV7-9,TGTGCCAGCAGAGCTAGCGGGTCAGAGACCCAGTACTTC,CASRASGSETQYF
15,NA,NA,TRBJ2-7,TRBV6-5,TGTGCCAGCAGTTACGATCGGACAGTTCTAGGCGAGCAGTACTTC,CASSYDRTVLGEQYF
17,NA,NA,TRBJ2-3,TRBV9,TGTGCCAGCAGCCCCGTAGGCCGTCCACACAGCACAGATACGCAGTATTTT,CASSPVGRPHSTDTQYF